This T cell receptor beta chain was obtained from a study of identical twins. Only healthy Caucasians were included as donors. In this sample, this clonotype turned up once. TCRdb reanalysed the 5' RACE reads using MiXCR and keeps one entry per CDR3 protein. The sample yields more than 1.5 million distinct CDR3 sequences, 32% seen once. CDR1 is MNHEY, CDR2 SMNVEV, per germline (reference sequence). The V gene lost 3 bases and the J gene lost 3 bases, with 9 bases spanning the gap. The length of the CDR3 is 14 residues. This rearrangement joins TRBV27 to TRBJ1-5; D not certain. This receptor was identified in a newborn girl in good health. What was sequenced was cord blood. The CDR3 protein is CASSFRSLNQPQHF. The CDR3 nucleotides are TGTGCCAGCAGTTTTCGCAGCCTCAATCAGCCCCAGCATTTT.